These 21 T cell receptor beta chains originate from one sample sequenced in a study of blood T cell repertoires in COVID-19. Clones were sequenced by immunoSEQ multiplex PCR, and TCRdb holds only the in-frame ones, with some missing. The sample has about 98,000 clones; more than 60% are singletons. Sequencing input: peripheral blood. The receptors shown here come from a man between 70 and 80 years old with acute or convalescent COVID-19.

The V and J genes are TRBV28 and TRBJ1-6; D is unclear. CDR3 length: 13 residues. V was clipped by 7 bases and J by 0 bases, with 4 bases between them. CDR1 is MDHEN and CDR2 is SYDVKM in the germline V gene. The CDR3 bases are TGTGCCAGCACCGGCTCCTATAATTCACCCCTCCACTTT. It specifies CASTGSYNSPLHF.

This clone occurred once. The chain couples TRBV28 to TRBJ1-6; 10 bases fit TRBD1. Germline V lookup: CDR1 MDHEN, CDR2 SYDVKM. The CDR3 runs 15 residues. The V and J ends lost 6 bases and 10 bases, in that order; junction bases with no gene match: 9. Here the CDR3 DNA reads TGTGCCAGCAGCCGTGTGGGGACAGGGGAATCACCCCTCCACTTT. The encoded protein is CASSRVGTGESPLHF.

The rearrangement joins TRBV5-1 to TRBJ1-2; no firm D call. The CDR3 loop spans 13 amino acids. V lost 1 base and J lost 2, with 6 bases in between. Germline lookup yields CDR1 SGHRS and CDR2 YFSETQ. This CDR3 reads CASSLQQNYGYTF. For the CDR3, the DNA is TGCGCCAGCAGCTTGCAACAGAACTATGGCTACACCTTC.

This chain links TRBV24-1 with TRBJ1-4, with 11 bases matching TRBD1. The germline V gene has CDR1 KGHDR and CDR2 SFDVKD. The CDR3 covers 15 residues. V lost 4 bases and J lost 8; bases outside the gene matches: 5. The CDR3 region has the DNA TGTGCCACCAGTGACGCCGGGACAGGGGGGGAAAAACTGTTTTTT. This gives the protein CATSDAGTGGEKLFF.

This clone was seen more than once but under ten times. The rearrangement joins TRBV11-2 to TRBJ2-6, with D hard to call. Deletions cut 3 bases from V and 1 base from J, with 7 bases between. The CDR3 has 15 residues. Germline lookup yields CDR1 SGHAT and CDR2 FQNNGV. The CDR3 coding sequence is TGTGCCAGCAGCTTGCAGGTATCTGGGGCCAACGTCCTGACTTTC. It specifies CASSLQVSGANVLTF.

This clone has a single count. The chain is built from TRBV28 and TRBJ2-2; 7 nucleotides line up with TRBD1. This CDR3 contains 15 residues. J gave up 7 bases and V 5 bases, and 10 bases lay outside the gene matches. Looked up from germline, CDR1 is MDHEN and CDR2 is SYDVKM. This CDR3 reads CASSLTRQGIGELFF. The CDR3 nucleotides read TGTGCCAGCAGTCTAACTCGACAGGGAATCGGGGAGCTGTTTTTT. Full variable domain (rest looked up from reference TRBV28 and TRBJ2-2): DVKVTQSSRYLVKRTGEKVFLECVQDMDHENMFWYRQDPGLGLRLIYFSYDVKMKEKGDIPEGYSVSREKKERFSLILESASTNQTSMYLCASSLTRQGIGELFFGEGSRLTVL.

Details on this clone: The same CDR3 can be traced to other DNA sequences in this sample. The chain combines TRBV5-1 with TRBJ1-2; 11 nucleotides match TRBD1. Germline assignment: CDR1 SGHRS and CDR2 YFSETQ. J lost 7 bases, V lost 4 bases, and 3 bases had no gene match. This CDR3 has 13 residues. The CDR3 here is CASSLGTGGGYTF. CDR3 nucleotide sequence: TGCGCCAGCAGCCTAGGGACAGGGGGTGGCTACACCTTC.

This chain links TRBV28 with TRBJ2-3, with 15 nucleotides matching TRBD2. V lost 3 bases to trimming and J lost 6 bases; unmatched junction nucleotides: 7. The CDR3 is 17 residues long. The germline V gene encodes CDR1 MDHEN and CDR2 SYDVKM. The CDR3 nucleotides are TGTGCCAGCAGTTTCGGGACTAGCGGGAGGATAGGGGATACGCAGTATTTT. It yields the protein CASSFGTSGRIGDTQYF.

The CDR3 is CASSLDSAGETQYF. CDR3 nucleotides: TGTGCCAGCAGTCTCGACTCGGCGGGGGAGACCCAGTACTTC. The chain carries TRBV2 and TRBJ2-5; possible D gene TRBD2, 6 bases. In germline, CDR1 is SNHLY, CDR2 FYNNEI. This CDR3 contains 14 residues. V was clipped by 5 bases and J by 5 bases, with 15 bases between them.

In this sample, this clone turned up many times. DNA for the CDR3: TGTGCCAGCAGCCCCGCGGGCGGACTAGCGGGAGTTAAATGGTCCTACAATGAGCAGTTCTTC. Its translation is CASSPAGGLAGVKWSYNEQFF. The chain uses TRBV9 and TRBJ2-1; 13 bases are a match to TRBD2. With V trimmed by 4 bases and J by 1 base, 17 bases remained unmatched. The germline gives CDR1 SGDLS, CDR2 YYNGEE. The CDR3 loop spans 21 amino acids.

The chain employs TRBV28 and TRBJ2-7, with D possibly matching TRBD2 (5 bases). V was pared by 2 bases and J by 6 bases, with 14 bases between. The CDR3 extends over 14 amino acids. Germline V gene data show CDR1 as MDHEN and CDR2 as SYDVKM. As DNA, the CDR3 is TGTGCCAGCAGTTTAGTCGGCCAACGGGGCGAGCAGTACTTC. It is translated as CASSLVGQRGEQYF.

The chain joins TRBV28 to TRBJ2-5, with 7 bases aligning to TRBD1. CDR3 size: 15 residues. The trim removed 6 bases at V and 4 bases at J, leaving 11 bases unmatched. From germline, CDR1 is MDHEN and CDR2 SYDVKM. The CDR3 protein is CASSSDREAGETQYF. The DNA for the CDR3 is TGTGCCAGCAGCTCAGACAGGGAAGCAGGAGAGACCCAGTACTTC.

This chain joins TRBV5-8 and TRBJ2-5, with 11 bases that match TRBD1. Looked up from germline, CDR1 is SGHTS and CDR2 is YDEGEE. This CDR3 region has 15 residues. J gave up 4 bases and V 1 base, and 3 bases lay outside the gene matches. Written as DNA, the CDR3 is TGTGCCAGCAGCTTGCGGACAGGGGGCGTAGAGACCCAGTACTTC. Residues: CASSLRTGGVETQYF.

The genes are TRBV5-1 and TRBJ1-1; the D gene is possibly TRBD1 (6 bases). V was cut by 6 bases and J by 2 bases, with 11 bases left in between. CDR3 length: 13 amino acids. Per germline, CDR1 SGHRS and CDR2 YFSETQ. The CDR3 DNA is TGCGCCAGCACACAGGGTATAAACACTGAAGCTTTCTTT. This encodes CASTQGINTEAFF.

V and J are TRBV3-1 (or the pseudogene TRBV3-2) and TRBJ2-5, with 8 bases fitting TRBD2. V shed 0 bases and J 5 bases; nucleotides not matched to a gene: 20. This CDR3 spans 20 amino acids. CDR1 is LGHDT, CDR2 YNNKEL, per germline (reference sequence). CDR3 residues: CASSQEGTGPTGGPRETQYF. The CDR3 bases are TGTGCCAGCAGCCAAGAGGGAACGGGACCTACGGGAGGGCCGAGGGAGACCCAGTACTTC.

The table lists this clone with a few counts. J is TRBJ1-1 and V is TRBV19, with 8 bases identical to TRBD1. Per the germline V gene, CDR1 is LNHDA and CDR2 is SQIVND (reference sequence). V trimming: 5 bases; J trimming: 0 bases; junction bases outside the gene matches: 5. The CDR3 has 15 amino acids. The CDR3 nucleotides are TGTGCCAGTAGTTTGGGACAGGTCATGAACACTGAAGCTTTCTTT. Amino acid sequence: CASSLGQVMNTEAFF.

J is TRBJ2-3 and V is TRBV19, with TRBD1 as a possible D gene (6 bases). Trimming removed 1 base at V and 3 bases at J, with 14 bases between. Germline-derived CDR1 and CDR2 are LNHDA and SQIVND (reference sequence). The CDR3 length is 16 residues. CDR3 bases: TGTGCCAGTAGTATAGTCCCTCCTCAGGGGACAGATACGCAGTATTTT. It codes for CASSIVPPQGTDTQYF.

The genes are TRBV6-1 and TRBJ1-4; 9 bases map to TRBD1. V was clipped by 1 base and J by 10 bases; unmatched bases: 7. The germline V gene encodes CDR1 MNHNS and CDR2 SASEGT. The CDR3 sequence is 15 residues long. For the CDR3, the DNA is TGTGCCAGCAGTGAAGAAGGGACAGGGAGTGGAAAACTGTTTTTT. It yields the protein CASSEEGTGSGKLFF.

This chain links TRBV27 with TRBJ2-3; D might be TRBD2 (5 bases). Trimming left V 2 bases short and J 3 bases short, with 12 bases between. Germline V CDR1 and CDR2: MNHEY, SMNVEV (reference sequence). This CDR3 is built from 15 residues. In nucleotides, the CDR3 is TGTGCCAGCAGTTTACGGCAGACGGGGACAGATACGCAGTATTTT. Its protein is CASSLRQTGTDTQYF.

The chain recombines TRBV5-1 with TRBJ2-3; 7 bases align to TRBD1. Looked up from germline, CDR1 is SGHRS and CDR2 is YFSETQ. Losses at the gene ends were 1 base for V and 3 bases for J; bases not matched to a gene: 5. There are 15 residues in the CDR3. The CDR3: CASSLTDRVTDTQYF. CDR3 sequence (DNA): TGCGCCAGCAGCTTGACAGACAGGGTTACAGATACGCAGTATTTT.

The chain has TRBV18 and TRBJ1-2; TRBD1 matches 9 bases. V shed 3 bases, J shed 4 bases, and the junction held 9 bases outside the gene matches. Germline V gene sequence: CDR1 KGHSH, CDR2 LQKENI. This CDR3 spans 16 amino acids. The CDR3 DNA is TGTGCCAGCTCACCGGGAGGGACAGGGATAATCTATGGCTACACCTTC. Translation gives CASSPGGTGIIYGYTF.